A single sample is the source of the 11 T cell receptor beta chains below, sequenced in a study of T cell repertoires and HLA-DP antigens. Which antigens these TCRs recognize remains unknown. Measured with immunoSEQ multiplex PCR; TCRdb has only the in-frame clones, and not every one. The data contain roughly 70,000 clones, roughly 78% of them seen just once; the ten biggest clones take up 1.5% to 2%. The sequenced sample was CD4+ T cells from PBMCs. These receptors were obtained from a man in his fifties or sixties in good health and CMV-seronegative.

This clone was recorded a few times. The gene calls are TRBV18 and TRBJ1-3, with D perhaps TRBD1 (5 bases). Germline V gives CDR1 KGHSH, CDR2 LQKENI. The CDR3 spans 15 residues. V lost 2 bases and J 2 bases, leaving 10 bases between the germline ends. The CDR3 protein is CASSPMDTPGNTIYF. The CDR3 DNA is TGTGCCAGCTCACCAATGGACACTCCTGGAAACACCATATATTTT.

This clone was counted a single time. V is TRBV7-2 and J is TRBJ2-3, with 11 bases fitting TRBD1. Trimming cost V 5 bases and J 6 bases; bases outside gene matches: 4. CDR1 is SGHTA, CDR2 FQGNSA, per germline. The CDR3 length is 14 residues. CDR3 residues: CASSDRDRGDTQYF. For the CDR3, the DNA is TGTGCCAGCAGCGACCGGGACAGGGGGGATACGCAGTATTTT.

The V gene is TRBV21-1, the J gene TRBJ1-5; the listed D gene, TRBD1, was not tested against the DNA. TRBV21-1 is classified as a pseudogene. The CDR3 totals 15 residues. Written as DNA, the CDR3 is TGTGCCAGCAGCTTCGGACAAAATAGCAATCAGCCCCAGCATTTT. Translating it yields CASSFGQNSNQPQHF.

The V and J genes are TRBV4-1 and TRBJ2-3; 10 bases align to TRBD2. Germline trimming cut 0 bases from V and 1 base from J; bases unmatched to any gene: 1. Germline CDR1 and CDR2: MGHRA and YSYEKL. This CDR3 has 16 amino acids. CDR3 in DNA: TGCGCCAGCAGCCAAGACGGGACTAGCGGCACAGATACGCAGTATTTT. This encodes CASSQDGTSGTDTQYF.

The chain uses TRBV6-5 and TRBJ1-4; D uncertain. This CDR3 is built from 14 residues. Per germline, CDR1 MNHEY and CDR2 SVGAGI. V lost 5 bases and J 6 bases, leaving 13 bases between the germline ends. In DNA form, the CDR3 reads TGTGCCAGCAGTCCCCGAGGGAGAGATGAAAAACTGTTTTTT. Its protein product is CASSPRGRDEKLFF.

V usage is TRBV7-2 and J usage is TRBJ1-2; 9 bases fit TRBD1. From germline, CDR1 is SGHTA and CDR2 FQGNSA. The CDR3 totals 14 residues. J lost 8 bases, V lost 4 bases, and 8 bases had no gene match. The CDR3 loop is CASSWAGTGSGYTF. The CDR3 nucleotides are TGTGCCAGCAGCTGGGCCGGGACAGGGAGCGGCTACACCTTC.

This chain connects TRBV13 to TRBJ2-6, with 11 bases that match TRBD1. Trimming at V came to 3 bases and at J to 2 bases, leaving 3 bases not matched to a gene. From germline, CDR1 is PRHDT and CDR2 FYEKMQ (reference sequence). The CDR3 has 17 amino acids. Here the CDR3 DNA reads TGTGCCAGCAGCTTTGGACAGGGGGCTACTGGGGCCAACGTCCTGACTTTC. This sequence encodes CASSFGQGATGANVLTF.

The chain couples TRBV2 to TRBJ2-4; D not certain. Trimming took off 3 bases at V and 0 bases at J, with 30 bases between the two ends. The CDR3 contains 22 residues. Germline CDR1 SNHLY, CDR2 FYNNEI. The DNA for the CDR3 is TGTGCCAGCAGTGAGTACAGCCCCGCGTTAGGAGCCCCCCAAGTAGCCAAAAACATTCAGTACTTC. Protein sequence: CASSEYSPALGAPQVAKNIQYF.

This chain connects TRBV4-1 to TRBJ2-2, with D unclear. The germline V gene has CDR1 MGHRA and CDR2 YSYEKL. The CDR3 is 14 residues long. Trimming took off 1 base at V and 1 base at J, with 4 bases between the two ends. In DNA, the CDR3 is TGCGCCAGCAGCCAAGGACAGAACACCGGGGAGCTGTTTTTT. It specifies CASSQGQNTGELFF.

Here the CDR3 DNA reads TGTGCCAGTACCGCCGGGACAGGGATGAACACTGAAGCTTTCTTT. Its protein product is CASTAGTGMNTEAFF. The V call is TRBV19, the J call TRBJ1-1; 9 bases line up with TRBD1. Germline assignment: CDR1 LNHDA and CDR2 SQIVND (reference sequence). This CDR3 has 15 amino acids. V was clipped by 7 bases and J by 0 bases; unmatched bases: 6.

CDR3 amino acids: CAWSVRQGIYEQYF. CDR3 DNA: TGTGCCTGGAGTGTACGACAGGGGATCTACGAGCAGTACTTC. The rearrangement uses TRBV30 and TRBJ2-7; 8 positions match TRBD1. From germline, CDR1 is GTSNPN and CDR2 SVGIG (reference sequence). This CDR3 is 14 amino acids long. V lost 0 bases, J lost 3 bases, and 4 bases stayed unmatched.